This T cell receptor (beta chain) appears in the sequencing data of a study of blood T cells in healthy people across ages. Using a J-beta primer mix together with a sample-barcoded 5' primer, a second PCR was run for roughly 6 to 12 cycles. Each of the cDNA molecules was tagged by a template-switch adaptor with 12 random nucleotides. TCRdb called the 5' RACE reads again in MiXCR, with one record for every CDR3 protein. Of 730,000 or so distinct CDR3 sequences in the sample, 40% to 45% were seen once. The CDR3 loop spans 12 amino acids. CDR1 is MNHNY and CDR2 is SVGAGI in the germline V gene (reference sequence). V lost 9 bases, J lost 2 bases, and 7 bases lay in between. This clonotype was seen a handful of times. Its cognate antigen is unknown. Study findings and constraints: In older individuals, TCR beta diversity per million T cells was lower, falling roughly linearly with age.

This receptor was taken from an elderly man in good health. J is TRBJ2-2 and V is TRBV6-6; D remains ambiguous. The sequenced sample was blood. The CDR3 sequence: CASNSNTGELFF. In DNA form, the CDR3 reads TGTGCCAGTAACTCCAACACCGGGGAGCTGTTTTTT.